Shown below are 18 T cell receptor beta chains from a single sample sequenced in a study of cytomegalovirus exposure and HLA in healthy donors. The study ran its PCR with 60 Vbeta and 13 Jbeta primers. Generated by immunoSEQ multiplex PCR, the TCRdb table keeps only in-frame clones and is missing some. In the table there are 150,000 to 160,000 clones, approximately 74% of which are singletons. Material for sequencing was PBMCs. The receptors come from a young man in good health and CMV-seronegative.

V usage is TRBV27 and J usage is TRBJ2-6, with D uncertain. The CDR3 runs to 14 residues. V gave up 5 bases and J gave up 2 bases, with 7 bases separating them. The V gene's germline CDR1 is MNHEY and CDR2 SMNVEV (reference sequence). The CDR3 DNA reads TGTGCCAGCAGTCGGTTAGCTGGGGCCAACGTCCTGACTTTC. As protein: CASSRLAGANVLTF.

The gene calls are TRBV5-1 and TRBJ2-5, with TRBD1 as a possible D gene (5 bases). CDR1 is SGHRS and CDR2 is YFSETQ in the germline V gene. This CDR3 comprises 14 residues. The V and J ends lost 3 bases and 0 bases respectively, with 9 bases between them. CDR3 amino acids: CASSSTVYQETQYF. The DNA of the CDR3 is TGCGCCAGCAGCTCGACAGTGTACCAAGAGACCCAGTACTTC.

The CDR3 sequence: CASRMQLGRNTEAFF. CDR3 DNA sequence: TGTGCCAGCCGCATGCAGTTGGGGAGGAACACTGAAGCTTTCTTT. V and J are TRBV5-4 and TRBJ1-1; the D is unclear. Trimming removed 7 bases at V and 1 base at J, with 17 bases between. The germline CDR1 and CDR2 sequences are SGHNT and YYREEE (reference sequence). The CDR3 length is 15 residues.

This clone was found a few times. V usage is TRBV30 and J usage is TRBJ1-2; TRBD1 aligns across 12 bases. Losses at the gene ends were 2 bases for V and 7 bases for J; bases not matched to a gene: 5. Germline CDR1 and CDR2: GTSNPN and SVGIG (reference sequence). CDR3 length: 14 amino acids. The chain's CDR3 is CAWSRDRGRIGYTF. DNA for the CDR3: TGTGCCTGGAGTAGGGACAGGGGGCGGATTGGCTACACCTTC. Combining the CDR3 with reference TRBV30 and TRBJ1-2 gives the whole variable domain SQTIHQWPATLVQPVGSPLSLECTVEGTSNPNLYWYRQAAGRGLQLLFYSVGIGQISSEVPQNLSASRPQDRQFILSSKKLLLSDSGFYLCAWSRDRGRIGYTFGSGTRLTVV.

A word on this clone: The sample holds other DNA sequences that translate to the same CDR3. V gene TRBV1 combines with J gene TRBJ2-1; the table's D call, TRBD2, was not checked against the DNA. TRBV1 is a documented pseudogene. This CDR3 contains 20 residues. The CDR3 spells CTSTTIRLAGGQASKSEQFF. CDR3 sequence (DNA): TGCACCAGCACCACGATTCGACTAGCGGGGGGGCAAGCGTCAAAAAGTGAGCAGTTCTTC.

This rearrangement joins TRBV4-3 to TRBJ1-1; a possible D gene is TRBD1 (5 bases). V was cut by 0 bases and J by 4 bases, with 9 bases left in between. The germline gives CDR1 LGHNA, CDR2 YSLEER. The CDR3 has 14 amino acids. CDR3 amino acids: CASSQDHQGTEAFF. The CDR3 DNA follows: TGCGCCAGCAGCCAAGATCACCAGGGCACTGAAGCTTTCTTT.

J is TRBJ1-1 and V is TRBV2; a possible D gene is TRBD1 (5 bases). CDR1 is SNHLY, CDR2 FYNNEI, per germline. V was shortened by 7 bases and J by 5 bases, with 11 bases between the two germline ends. This CDR3 comprises 12 residues. The DNA for the CDR3 is TGTGCCAGCACCGGACGGGGGACTGAAGCTTTCTTT. Translated, it gives CASTGRGTEAFF.

V is TRBV19 and J is TRBJ1-4, with D maybe TRBD1 (5 bases). In germline, CDR1 is LNHDA, CDR2 SQIVND (reference sequence). Trimming pared 6 bases from V and 4 bases from J, leaving 12 bases between. The length of the CDR3 is 14 residues. The CDR3 loop is CASRKNRNNEKLFF. The CDR3, as DNA: TGTGCCAGTAGAAAAAACAGGAATAATGAAAAACTGTTTTTT.

The chain carries TRBV28 and TRBJ1-6; maybe TRBD1 (6 bases). The CDR3 extends over 14 amino acids. Germline-derived CDR1 and CDR2 are MDHEN and SYDVKM. Trimming left V 6 bases short and J 7 bases short, with 13 bases between. CDR3 nucleotides: TGTGCCAGCAGACCACAGGGATACAATTCACCCCTCCACTTT. It yields the protein CASRPQGYNSPLHF.

The CDR3 is CASSLDPGQGGSGNTIYF. CDR3 DNA sequence: TGTGCCAGCAGCTTAGACCCGGGACAGGGGGGATCTGGAAACACCATATATTTT. The chain has TRBV7-8 and TRBJ1-3; 11 bases map to TRBD1. J gave up 1 base and V 1 base, and 6 bases lay outside the gene matches. Germline V gene lookup returns CDR1 SGHVS and CDR2 FQNEAQ. The CDR3 covers 18 residues. Full variable domain (remainder filled in from reference TRBV7-8 and TRBJ1-3): GAGVSQSPRYKVAKRGQDVALRCDPISGHVSLFWYQQALGQGPEFLTYFQNEAQLDKSGLPSDRFFAERPEGSVSTLKIQRTQQEDSAVYLCASSLDPGQGGSGNTIYFGEGSWLTVV.

The V and J genes are TRBV10-3 and TRBJ1-1; D is unclear. This CDR3 spans 13 amino acids. V was shortened by 5 bases and J by 4 bases, with 11 bases between the two germline ends. Germline CDR1 ENHRY, CDR2 SYGVKD. The CDR3 sequence: CAISRKPGTEAFF. In nucleotides, the CDR3 is TGTGCCATCAGTAGGAAACCGGGCACTGAAGCTTTCTTT.

This clone was counted a single time. The rearrangement joins TRBV5-6 to TRBJ2-3; D call uncertain. This CDR3 is built from 15 residues. The germline V gene has CDR1 SGHDT and CDR2 YYEEEE. V lost 2 bases and J lost 0, with 10 bases in between. The CDR3 is CASSFFRSSTDTQYF. CDR3 sequence (DNA): TGTGCCAGCAGCTTTTTCAGATCTAGCACAGATACGCAGTATTTT.

The chain couples TRBV7-9 to TRBJ1-5; D gene uncertain. The CDR3 is 12 residues long. Germline CDR1 is SEHNR and CDR2 is FQNEAQ (reference sequence). Here the CDR3 reads CACTIGNQPQHF. CDR3 nucleotides: TGTGCTTGCACTATTGGCAATCAGCCCCAGCATTTT. Full variable domain (missing parts from reference TRBV7-9 and TRBJ1-5): DTGVSQNPRHKITKRGQNVTFRCDPISEHNRLYWYRQTLGQGPEFLTYFQNEAQLEKSRLLSDRFSAERPKGSFSTLEIQRTEQGDSAMYLCACTIGNQPQHFGDGTRLSIL.

The chain combines TRBV6-6 with TRBJ1-4; 8 bases line up with TRBD1. The ends lost 4 bases at V and 4 bases at J; junction bases unmatched: 8. The germline CDR1 and CDR2 sequences are MNHNY and SVGAGI (reference sequence). This CDR3 has 16 residues. CDR3 sequence reads: CASSSGQGSGNEKLFF. In DNA, the CDR3 is TGTGCCAGCAGTTCTGGACAGGGCAGTGGTAATGAAAAACTGTTTTTT.

This clone is a singleton in its sample. This rearrangement joins TRBV6-5 to TRBJ1-1; 7 bases match TRBD1. Germline V gives CDR1 MNHEY, CDR2 SVGAGI. The CDR3 is 14 amino acids. Trimming removed 5 bases from V and 3 bases from J; junction bases left unmatched: 6. CDR3 coding DNA: TGTGCCAGCAGTGAGTCACAGGGGTACACTGAAGCTTTCTTT. Translated, it gives CASSESQGYTEAFF.

The CDR3, as DNA: TGTGCCAGCAGTGGTGGACAGATTACTAACTATGGCTACACCTTC. It codes for CASSGGQITNYGYTF. V and J are TRBV2 and TRBJ1-2; D may be TRBD1 (6 bases). In germline, CDR1 is SNHLY, CDR2 FYNNEI. Between the trimmed V and J ends, which lost 4 bases and 0 bases, there was a span of 12 bases. The CDR3 runs 15 residues. Drawing the rest from reference TRBV2 and TRBJ1-2, the complete variable domain is EPEVTQTPSHQVTQMGQEVILRCVPISNHLYFYWYRQILGQKVEFLVSFYNNEISEKSEIFDDQFSVERPDGSNFTLKIRSTKLEDSAMYFCASSGGQITNYGYTFGSGTRLTVV.

This rearrangement joins TRBV21-1 to TRBJ1-2. TRBV21-1 is assigned pseudogene status. This CDR3 spans 14 amino acids. The CDR3 DNA reads as TGTGCCAGCAGCTGGGAGGGGGGGGCGCGCGGCTACACCTTC. This codes for CASSWEGGARGYTF.

The chain joins TRBV11-2 to TRBJ2-7; 8 bases agree with TRBD1. The CDR3 totals 13 residues. Looked up from germline, CDR1 is SGHAT and CDR2 is FQNNGV. Germline trimming cut 4 bases from V and 3 bases from J; bases unmatched to any gene: 2. CDR3 loop: CASSSGQGYEQYV. For the CDR3, the DNA is TGTGCCAGCAGCTCCGGACAGGGCTACGAGCAGTACGTC.